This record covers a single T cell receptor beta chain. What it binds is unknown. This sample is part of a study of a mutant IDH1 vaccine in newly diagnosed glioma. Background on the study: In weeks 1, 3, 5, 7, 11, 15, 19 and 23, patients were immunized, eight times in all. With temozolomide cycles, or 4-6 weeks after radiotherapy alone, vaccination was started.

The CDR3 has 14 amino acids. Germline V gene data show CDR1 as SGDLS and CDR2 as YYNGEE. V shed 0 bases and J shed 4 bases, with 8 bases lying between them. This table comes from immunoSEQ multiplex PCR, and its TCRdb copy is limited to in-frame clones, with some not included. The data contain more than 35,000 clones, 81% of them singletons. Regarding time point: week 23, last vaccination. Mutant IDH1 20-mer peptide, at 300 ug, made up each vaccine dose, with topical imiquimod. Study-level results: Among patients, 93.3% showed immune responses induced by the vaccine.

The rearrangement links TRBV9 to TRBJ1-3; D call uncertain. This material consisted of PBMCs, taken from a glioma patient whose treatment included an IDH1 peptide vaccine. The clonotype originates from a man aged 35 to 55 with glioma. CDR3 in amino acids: CASSVGRAGNTIYF. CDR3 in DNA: TGTGCCAGCAGCGTAGGACGGGCCGGAAACACCATATATTTT.